These 21 T cell receptor beta chains came from one sample sequenced in a study of cytomegalovirus exposure and HLA in healthy donors. Vbeta (60) and Jbeta (13) primers were used in the PCR. Libraries were prepared by immunoSEQ multiplex PCR; TCRdb keeps only in-frame clonotypes and omits some of them. The profile shows under 150,000 clones, around 77% of them singletons. Sequencing input: PBMCs. All receptors derive from a woman in her 40s in good health and CMV-seropositive.

The chain has TRBV12-5 and TRBJ1-2, with D maybe TRBD1 (5 bases). The CDR3 contains 12 residues. Germline loops: CDR1 LGHNT, CDR2 FRNRAP. Deletions cut 3 bases from V and 8 bases from J, with 10 bases between. DNA for the CDR3: TGTGCTAGTGGTTTAGCAGGGATCGGCTACACCTTC. It translates to CASGLAGIGYTF.

CDR3 amino acids: CASSGQGPYYGYTF. The CDR3 DNA reads as TGTGCCAGCAGTGGACAGGGGCCTTACTATGGCTACACCTTC. The chain couples TRBV2 to TRBJ1-2; 8 bases match TRBD1. Per the germline V gene, CDR1 is SNHLY and CDR2 is FYNNEI. The V and J ends lost 4 bases and 3 bases, in that order; junction bases with no gene match: 4. CDR3 length equals 14 residues.

J is TRBJ1-5 and V is TRBV6-1; D is ambiguous. The germline V gene encodes CDR1 MNHNS and CDR2 SASEGT. V shed 2 bases and J shed 6 bases, with 11 bases lying between them. The CDR3 totals 14 residues. This CDR3 reads CASSELQQPQPQHF. DNA of the CDR3: TGTGCCAGCAGTGAACTACAGCAACCTCAGCCCCAGCATTTT.

This chain joins TRBV19 and TRBJ2-1; a possible D gene is TRBD1 (5 bases). V lost 3 bases and J lost 5, with 11 bases in between. Germline V gene sequence: CDR1 LNHDA, CDR2 SQIVND (reference sequence). This CDR3 has 14 residues. CDR3 sequence: CASSILGADNEQFF. The DNA of the CDR3 is TGTGCCAGTAGTATTTTAGGGGCCGACAATGAGCAGTTCTTC.

The count of this clone is one. The chain couples TRBV9 to TRBJ1-1; D is possibly TRBD1 (5 bases). This CDR3 spans 14 amino acids. CDR1 and CDR2 (germline): SGDLS, YYNGEE. V lost 4 bases to trimming and J lost 5 bases, with 15 bases between them. The CDR3 protein is CASSPVGGPTEAFF. In DNA, the CDR3 is TGTGCCAGCAGCCCAGTGGGGGGTCCAACTGAAGCTTTCTTT.

The chain uses TRBV6-5 and TRBJ1-2, with D possibly matching TRBD1 (6 bases). CDR1 and CDR2 from the germline V gene are MNHEY and SVGAGI. Deletions cut 9 bases from V and 3 bases from J, with 14 bases between. This CDR3 is 13 amino acids long. Here the CDR3 reads CASGQPGYYGYTF. For the CDR3, the DNA is TGTGCCAGTGGACAGCCCGGATACTATGGCTACACCTTC.

This sequence joins TRBV6-6 and TRBJ2-3, with TRBD2 matching 12 bases. There are 12 residues in the CDR3. V shed 5 bases, J shed 13 bases, and the junction held 4 bases outside the gene matches. The germline V gene encodes CDR1 MNHNY and CDR2 SVGAGI (reference sequence). CDR3: CASSTSGGSEYF. DNA for the CDR3: TGTGCCAGCAGTACTAGCGGGGGGAGTGAGTATTTT.

Concerning this clone itself: This same CDR3 is encoded by further DNA sequences in the sample. This sequence joins TRBV5-6 and TRBJ2-1; 8 bases match TRBD2. With V trimmed by 0 bases and J by 7 bases, 3 bases remained unmatched. The CDR3 totals 14 residues. Germline V gene sequence: CDR1 SGHDT, CDR2 YYEEEE. CDR3 nucleotides: TGTGCCAGCAGCTTGGCCGGGGGGGGGAATGAGCAGTTCTTC. Translation: CASSLAGGGNEQFF.

The genes are TRBV30 and TRBJ1-1, with a weak D call TRBD1 (5 bases). Germline V gene sequence: CDR1 GTSNPN, CDR2 SVGIG (reference sequence). This CDR3 has 15 residues. The V and J ends lost 3 bases and 2 bases respectively, with 16 bases between them. CDR3 nucleotide sequence: TGTGCCTGGAGGGCGGGAGGGACGGCCAACACTGAAGCTTTCTTT. Residues: CAWRAGGTANTEAFF.

The V and J genes are TRBV10-3 and TRBJ1-2; tentatively, D is TRBD1 (6 bases). CDR1 is ENHRY and CDR2 is SYGVKD in the germline V gene. This CDR3 spans 13 amino acids. V lost 2 bases to trimming and J lost 5 bases, with 9 bases between them. DNA of the CDR3: TGTGCCATCAGTGAGGTACAGGGATATGGCTACACCTTC. It encodes CAISEVQGYGYTF.

The chain uses TRBV2 and TRBJ1-2; D remains ambiguous. Looked up from germline, CDR1 is SNHLY and CDR2 is FYNNEI. The CDR3 is 13 residues long. The V end lost 2 bases, the J end lost 2 bases, and 6 bases lay between the germline ends. The CDR3 is CASSENSNYGYTF. CDR3 sequence (DNA): TGTGCCAGCAGTGAAAACAGCAACTATGGCTACACCTTC.

This clone has only one observation. V and J are TRBV28 and TRBJ2-7; D is perhaps TRBD1 (6 bases). Trimming pared 3 bases from V and 2 bases from J, leaving 14 bases between. This CDR3 is built from 15 residues. Germline values: CDR1 MDHEN, CDR2 SYDVKM. The CDR3 loop is CASSFGQTLAYEQYF. As DNA, the CDR3 is TGTGCCAGCAGTTTCGGACAGACCCTAGCCTACGAGCAGTACTTC.

J is TRBJ1-1 and V is TRBV19, with 9 positions matching TRBD1. Germline V gives CDR1 LNHDA, CDR2 SQIVND (reference sequence). The CDR3 covers 15 residues. The V gene end was trimmed by 8 bases and the J gene end by 2 bases; junction bases not matched to a gene: 9. CDR3 coding DNA: TGTGCCAGTGACACCGGGACAGGGCTAAACACTGAAGCTTTCTTT. As protein: CASDTGTGLNTEAFF.

This rearrangement joins TRBV15 to TRBJ1-2; D gene unclear. The V end lost 0 bases, the J end lost 4 bases, and 9 bases lay between the germline ends. The CDR3 runs to 14 residues. Germline CDR1 and CDR2: LNHNV and YYDKDF (reference sequence). The CDR3 here is CATSRDTDFYGYTF. CDR3 sequence (DNA): TGTGCCACCAGCAGAGATACCGACTTCTATGGCTACACCTTC.

CDR3 region: CASSVEAFSTDTQYF. The CDR3 nucleotides are TGTGCCAGCAGCGTAGAAGCGTTTAGCACAGATACGCAGTATTTT. The chain links TRBV9 to TRBJ2-3; unclear D gene. V lost 0 bases and J lost 0, with 8 bases in between. Germline V CDR1 and CDR2: SGDLS, YYNGEE. The CDR3 sequence is 15 residues long.

Worth noting for this clone: The junction differs from germline at one of its ends, possibly a read error. The CDR3: CASSLPGTGRFAF. CDR3 DNA sequence: TGTGCCAGCAGCCTACCCGGGACAGGACGTTTCGCCTTC. This chain connects TRBV14 to TRBJ1-2, with 8 nucleotides matching TRBD1. Germline V CDR1 and CDR2: SGHDN, FVKESK. This CDR3 has 13 amino acids.

The CDR3 is CASRPGTGEAFF. The DNA for the CDR3 is TGCGCCAGCAGGCCCGGGACAGGGGAAGCTTTCTTT. This chain uses TRBV10-2 with TRBJ1-1, with TRBD1 identical over 9 bases. With 6 bases clipped from V and 8 bases from J, the junction kept 4 bases outside the gene matches. Germline V gene data show CDR1 as WSHSY and CDR2 as SAAADI. The length of the CDR3 is 12 residues.

J is TRBJ2-1 and V is TRBV7-9; 9 nucleotides line up with TRBD2. V lost 4 bases to trimming and J lost 7 bases; unmatched junction nucleotides: 14. CDR1 is SEHNR, CDR2 FQNEAQ, per germline (reference sequence). The CDR3 runs to 17 residues. The CDR3 DNA follows: TGTGCCAGCAGCTACCCGGAGAGGGCGGGGGGGCGGAATGAGCAGTTCTTC. Encoded protein: CASSYPERAGGRNEQFF.

To note about this clone: The same CDR3 can be traced to other DNA sequences in this sample. V and J are TRBV2 and TRBJ1-1; 8 positions match TRBD1. Germline V gives CDR1 SNHLY, CDR2 FYNNEI. This CDR3 contains 14 residues. Germline trimming cut 4 bases from V and 1 base from J; bases unmatched to any gene: 2. CDR3 residues: CASSGQGTNTEAFF. CDR3 bases: TGTGCCAGCAGTGGACAGGGGACGAACACTGAAGCTTTCTTT.

The genes are TRBV6-1 and TRBJ2-7, with 7 nucleotides matching TRBD1. The germline gives CDR1 MNHNS, CDR2 SASEGT. V shed 0 bases, J shed 0 bases, and the junction held 5 bases outside the gene matches. This CDR3 spans 16 amino acids. The CDR3, as DNA: TGTGCCAGCAGTGAAGCGGGGACAGAGACCTCCTACGAGCAGTACTTC. It encodes CASSEAGTETSYEQYF.

The rearrangement uses TRBV11-2 and TRBJ1-1; D gene uncertain. Germline V gene data show CDR1 as SGHAT and CDR2 as FQNNGV. This CDR3 is 13 amino acids long. Trimming cost V 0 bases and J 5 bases, with 7 bases left between them. The DNA for the CDR3 is TGTGCCAGCAGCTTAGAAGTACAGACTGAAGCTTTCTTT. Protein sequence: CASSLEVQTEAFF. The variable domain in full, completed from reference TRBV11-2 and TRBJ1-1, reads EAGVAQSPRYKIIEKRQSVAFWCNPISGHATLYWYQQILGQGPKLLIQFQNNGVVDDSQLPKDRFSAERLKGVDSTLKIQPAKLEDSAVYLCASSLEVQTEAFFGQGTRLTVV.